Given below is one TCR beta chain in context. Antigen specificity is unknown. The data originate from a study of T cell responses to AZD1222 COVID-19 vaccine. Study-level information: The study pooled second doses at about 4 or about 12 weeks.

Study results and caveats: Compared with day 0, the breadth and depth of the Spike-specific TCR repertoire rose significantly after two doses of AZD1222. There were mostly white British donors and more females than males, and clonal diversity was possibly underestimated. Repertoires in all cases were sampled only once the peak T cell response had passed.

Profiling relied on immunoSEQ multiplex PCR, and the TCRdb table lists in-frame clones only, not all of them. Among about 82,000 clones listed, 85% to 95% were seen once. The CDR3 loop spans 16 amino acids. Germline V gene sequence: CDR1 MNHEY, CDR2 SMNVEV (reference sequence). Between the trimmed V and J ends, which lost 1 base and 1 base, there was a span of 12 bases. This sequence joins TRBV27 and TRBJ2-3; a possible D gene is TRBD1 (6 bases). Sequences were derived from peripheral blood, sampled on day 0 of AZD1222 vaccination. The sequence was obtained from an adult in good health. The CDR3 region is CASSLYRAGGTDTQYF. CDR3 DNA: TGTGCCAGCAGTTTATACAGGGCAGGGGGCACAGATACGCAGTATTTT.